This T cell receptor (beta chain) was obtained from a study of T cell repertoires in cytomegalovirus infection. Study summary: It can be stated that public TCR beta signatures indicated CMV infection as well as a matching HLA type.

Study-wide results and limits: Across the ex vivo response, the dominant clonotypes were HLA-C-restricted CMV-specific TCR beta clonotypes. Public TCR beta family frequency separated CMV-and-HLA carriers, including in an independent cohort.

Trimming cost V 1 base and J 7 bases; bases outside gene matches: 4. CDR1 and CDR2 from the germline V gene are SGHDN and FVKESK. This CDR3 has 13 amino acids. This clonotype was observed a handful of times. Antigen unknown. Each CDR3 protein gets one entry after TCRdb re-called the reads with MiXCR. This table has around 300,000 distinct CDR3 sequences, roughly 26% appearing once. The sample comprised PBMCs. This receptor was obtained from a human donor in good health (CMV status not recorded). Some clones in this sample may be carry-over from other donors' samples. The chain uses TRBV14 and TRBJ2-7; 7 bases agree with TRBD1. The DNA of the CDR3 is TGTGCCAGCAGCCAAGGTAGGGGGCTGGAGCAGTACTTC. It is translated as CASSQGRGLEQYF.